These T cell receptor beta chains were read from a single sample in a study of blood T cells in healthy people across ages. TCRdb analysed the 5' RACE reads with MiXCR anew, one entry per CDR3 protein. The table has 1.2 million to 1.5 million distinct CDR3 sequences, approximately 59% seen once. The sequencing input was blood. The receptors stem from a man between 18 and 29 years old in good health. Both conserved end residues are part of each CDR3. A D gene is named only where the DNA matches it firmly. Size tells how often a clone was seen (once, few, many) or the class of an expanded clone, and some rows leave it out.

>TRBJ2-1|TRBD2|.|18|TRBV4-1
CASSPPAGGLAGYNEQFF
TGCGCCAGCAGCCCCCCAGCGGGAGGACTAGCGGGTTACAATGAGCAGTTCTTC
>TRBJ1-2|.|few|14|TRBV7-9
CASSLGPGDSGYTF
TGTGCCAGCAGCTTAGGACCCGGGGACTCTGGCTACACCTTC
>TRBJ1-2|.|once|15|TRBV6-6
CASSYSSRGVYGYTF
TGTGCCAGCAGTTACTCGAGCAGGGGAGTCTATGGCTACACCTTC
>TRBJ2-7|.|.|13|TRBV7-8
CASSKPPSYEQYF
TGTGCCAGCAGCAAACCCCCTTCCTACGAGCAGTACTTC
>TRBJ2-7|.|.|13|TRBV20-1
CSANSFSSYEQYF
TGCAGTGCTAACAGCTTCAGCTCCTACGAGCAGTACTTC
>TRBJ1-1|.|.|15|TRBV7-9
CASSWEGGTNTEAFF
TGTGCCAGCAGCTGGGAGGGGGGCACGAACACTGAAGCTTTCTTT
>TRBJ2-3|.|.|12|TRBV20-1
CSAFQTEDTQYF
TGCAGTGCCTTCCAGACTGAGGATACGCAGTATTTT
>TRBJ2-7|.|.|13|TRBV28
CASTPVQVYEQYF
TGTGCCAGCACCCCCGTCCAGGTCTACGAGCAGTACTTC
>TRBJ2-7|.|few|15|TRBV7-9
CASSLVAPGGLEQYF
TGTGCCAGCAGCTTAGTGGCCCCGGGGGGCCTCGAGCAGTACTTC
>TRBJ2-5|TRBD1|.|15|TRBV9
CASSVRTGGQETQYF
TGTGCCAGCAGCGTACGTACAGGGGGCCAGGAGACCCAGTACTTC
>TRBJ2-6|.|.|17|TRBV4-2
CASSQAPSEPGANVLTF
TGTGCCAGCAGCCAAGCCCCCTCTGAGCCTGGGGCCAACGTCCTGACTTTC
>TRBJ1-2|TRBD1|.|17|TRBV6-2/TRBV6-3
CASSQHGTGKANYGYTF
TGTGCCAGCAGCCAACATGGGACAGGGAAAGCTAACTATGGCTACACCTTC
>TRBJ2-3|TRBD2|.|16|TRBV5-1
CASSLASGLPTDTQYF
TGCGCCAGCAGCTTGGCTAGCGGGTTACCCACAGATACGCAGTATTTT
>TRBJ1-2|TRBD1|.|14|TRBV20-1
CSAPVQQGAFGYTF
TGCAGTGCACCAGTTCAACAGGGGGCCTTTGGCTACACCTTC
>TRBJ2-7|TRBD1|few|13|TRBV20-1
CSVPGQPTYEQYF
TGCAGTGTCCCGGGACAGCCGACCTACGAGCAGTACTTC
>TRBJ2-6|.|.|15|TRBV30
CAWRLDSSGANVLTF
TGTGCCTGGAGACTTGACAGCTCTGGGGCCAACGTCCTGACTTTC
>TRBJ1-1|.|.|17|TRBV6-1
CASKGTRQAIPNTEAFF
TGTGCCAGCAAGGGCACGAGGCAGGCGATCCCTAACACTGAAGCTTTCTTT
>TRBJ2-3|.|.|17|TRBV27
CASSLVAGADPRYTQYF
TGTGCCAGCAGTTTAGTGGCGGGGGCCGACCCTCGGTATACGCAGTATTTT
>TRBJ2-1|.|.|12|TRBV2
CASTRGYNEQFF
TGTGCCAGCACTCGAGGTTACAATGAGCAGTTCTTC
>TRBJ2-3|.|.|11|TRBV29-1
CSVTVRDTQYF
TGCAGCGTTACGGTTAGAGATACGCAGTATTTT
>TRBJ2-5|.|.|11|TRBV5-1
CASRDGETQYF
TGCGCCAGCAGGGACGGAGAGACCCAGTACTTC
>TRBJ1-2|.|few|13|TRBV4-2
CASSQDPTYGYTF
TGTGCCAGCAGCCAAGATCCGACCTATGGCTACACCTTC
>TRBJ2-7|TRBD2|few|15|TRBV7-6
CASSYTLAGAHEQYF
TGTGCCAGCAGCTATACCCTAGCGGGAGCCCACGAGCAGTACTTC
>TRBJ2-4|TRBD1|few|15|TRBV7-8
CASNPGTGVKNIQYF
TGTGCCAGCAACCCCGGGACAGGGGTAAAAAACATTCAGTACTTC
>TRBJ1-2|.|few|14|TRBV20-1
CSAREEGTNYGYTF
TGCAGTGCTAGAGAGGAGGGGACGAACTATGGCTACACCTTC
>TRBJ1-6|.|few|15|TRBV21-1
CASSRSAQYNSPLHF
TGTGCCAGCAGCAGAAGTGCACAGTATAATTCACCCCTCCACTTT
>TRBJ1-2|.|.|18|TRBV5-1
CASSLVGTDTTGFYGYTF
TGCGCCAGCAGCTTGGTGGGAACGGACACCACCGGCTTCTATGGCTACACCTTC
>TRBJ2-1|TRBD2|.|13|TRBV29-1
CSVVAGDLNEQFF
TGCAGCGTGGTAGCGGGAGACCTAAATGAGCAGTTCTTC
>TRBJ1-5|.|.|13|TRBV27
CASSPRINQPQHF
TGTGCCAGCAGTCCCCGAATCAATCAGCCCCAGCATTTT
>TRBJ1-2|.|.|11|TRBV6-2/TRBV6-3
CASRNEEGYTF
TGTGCCAGCAGAAACGAGGAGGGCTACACCTTC
>TRBJ2-3|.|.|14|TRBV28
CASLSPQPTDTQYF
TGTGCCAGCCTCTCCCCGCAGCCCACAGATACGCAGTATTTT
>TRBJ2-7|TRBD2|.|16|TRBV29-1
CSVESPSGSSPYEQYF
TGCAGCGTTGAATCTCCTAGCGGGAGCTCTCCCTACGAGCAGTACTTC